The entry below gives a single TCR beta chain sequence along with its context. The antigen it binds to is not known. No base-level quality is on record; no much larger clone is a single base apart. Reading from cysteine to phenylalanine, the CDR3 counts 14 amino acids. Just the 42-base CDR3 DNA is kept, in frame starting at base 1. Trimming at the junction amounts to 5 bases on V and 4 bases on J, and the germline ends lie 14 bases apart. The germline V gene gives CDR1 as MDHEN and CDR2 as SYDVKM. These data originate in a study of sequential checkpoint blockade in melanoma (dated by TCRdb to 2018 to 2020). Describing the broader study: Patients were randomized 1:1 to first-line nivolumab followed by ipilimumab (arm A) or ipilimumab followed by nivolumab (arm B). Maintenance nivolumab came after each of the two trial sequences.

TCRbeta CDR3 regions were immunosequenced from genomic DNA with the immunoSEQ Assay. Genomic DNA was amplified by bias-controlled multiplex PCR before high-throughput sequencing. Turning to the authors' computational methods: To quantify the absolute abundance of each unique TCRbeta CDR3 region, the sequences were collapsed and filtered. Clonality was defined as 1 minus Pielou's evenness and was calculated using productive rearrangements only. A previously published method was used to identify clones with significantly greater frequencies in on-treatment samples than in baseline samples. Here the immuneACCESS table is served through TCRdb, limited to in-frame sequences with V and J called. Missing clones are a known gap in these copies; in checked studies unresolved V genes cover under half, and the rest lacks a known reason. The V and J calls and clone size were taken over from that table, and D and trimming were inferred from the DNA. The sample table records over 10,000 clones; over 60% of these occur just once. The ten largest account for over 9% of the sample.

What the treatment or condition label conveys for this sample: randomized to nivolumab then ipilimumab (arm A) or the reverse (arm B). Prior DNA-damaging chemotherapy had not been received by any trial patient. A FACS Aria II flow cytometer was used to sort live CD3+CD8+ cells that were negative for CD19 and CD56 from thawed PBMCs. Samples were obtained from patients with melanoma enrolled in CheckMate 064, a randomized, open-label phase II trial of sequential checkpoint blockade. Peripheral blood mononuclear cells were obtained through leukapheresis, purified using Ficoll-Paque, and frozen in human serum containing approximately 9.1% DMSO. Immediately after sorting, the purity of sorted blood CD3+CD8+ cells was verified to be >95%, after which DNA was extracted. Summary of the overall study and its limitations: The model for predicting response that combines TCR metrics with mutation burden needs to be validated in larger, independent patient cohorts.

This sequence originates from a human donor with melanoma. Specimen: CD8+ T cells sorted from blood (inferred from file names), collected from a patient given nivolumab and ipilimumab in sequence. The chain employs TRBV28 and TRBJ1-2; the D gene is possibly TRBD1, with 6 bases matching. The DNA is TGTGCCAGCAGTCCCACAGGGAGCGGCTATGGCTACACCTTC. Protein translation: CASSPTGSGYGYTF.